The 12 T cell receptor beta chains below come from one sample, sequenced in a study of T cells after yellow fever vaccination. Via MiXCR, TCRdb re-called the 5' RACE reads, giving one row per CDR3 protein. The sample holds some 600,000 distinct CDR3 sequences, around 17% seen once. Sequenced here: PBMCs, sampled less than 6 days after the first yellow fever vaccination. The receptor source for this set is a man aged 18 to 29 who received the YFV17D yellow fever vaccine.

This clonotype was seen a handful of times. The chain carries TRBV4-3 and TRBJ2-1; no clear D. V was clipped by 2 bases and J by 0 bases, with 8 bases between them. There are 15 residues in the CDR3. Germline CDR1 is LGHNA and CDR2 is YSLEER. The CDR3 DNA sequence: TGCGCCAGCAGCCAACACACCAGCTCCTACAATGAGCAGTTCTTC. This encodes CASSQHTSSYNEQFF.

The table lists this clonotype with a few counts. CDR3 in amino acids: CASNPGEMVTQYF. CDR3 DNA sequence: TGTGCCAGTAACCCGGGGGAGATGGTGACCCAGTACTTC. This chain links TRBV7-9 with TRBJ2-5, with D possibly TRBD2 on 6 matching bases. The germline V gene has CDR1 SEHNR and CDR2 FQNEAQ (reference sequence). The CDR3 spans 13 residues. The V gene lost 9 bases and the J gene lost 7 bases, with 18 bases spanning the gap.

This clonotype was detected only a few times. DNA of the CDR3: TGCGCCAGCAGCCAGGGGGGCGGCGGCGACAATGAGCAGTTCTTC. Translation gives CASSQGGGGDNEQFF. This chain connects TRBV4-3 to TRBJ2-1, with D possibly being TRBD1 or TRBD2 (6 bases each). The CDR3 has 15 residues. V lost 3 bases and J 5 bases, leaving 14 bases between the germline ends. Per germline, CDR1 LGHNA and CDR2 YSLEER.

In this sample, this clonotype turned up a few times. The chain employs TRBV5-5 and TRBJ2-2; perhaps TRBD2 as D (6 bases). Germline assignment: CDR1 SGHKS and CDR2 YYEKEE (reference sequence). The CDR3 is 15 amino acids. V lost 2 bases, J lost 2 bases, and 10 bases lay in between. CDR3 residues: CASSFWTTNTGELFF. DNA of the CDR3: TGTGCCAGCAGCTTCTGGACTACCAACACCGGGGAGCTGTTTTTT.

The rearrangement joins TRBV28 to TRBJ2-7, with 7 bases matching TRBD2. After removal of 5 bases from V and 2 bases from J, the junction contained 6 bases not matched to a gene. This CDR3 is built from 14 residues. Germline CDR1 MDHEN, CDR2 SYDVKM. The CDR3 DNA reads as TGTGCCAGCAGTCCTCGGGGGGAACCCTACGAGCAGTACGTC. It yields the protein CASSPRGEPYEQYV.

The chain employs TRBV18 and TRBJ1-4, with 7 bases that match TRBD1. Trimming removed 2 bases from V and 10 bases from J; junction bases left unmatched: 10. The CDR3 spans 15 residues. Germline V gene lookup returns CDR1 KGHSH and CDR2 LQKENI. CDR3 nucleotide sequence: TGTGCCAGCTCACCAGGGACAGCGGATGCCGGAAAACTGTTTTTT. This gives the protein CASSPGTADAGKLFF.

This clonotype was seen a few times. A junction end diverges from the germline sequence, so it may reflect a read error. This chain connects TRBV2 to TRBJ2-1; TRBD2 matches 13 bases. Germline values: CDR1 SNHLY, CDR2 FYNNEI. This CDR3 is 13 amino acids long. Here the CDR3 reads CASSTSGGVAGVF. The CDR3 DNA is TGTGCCAGCAGTACTAGCGGGGGGGTTGCGGGGGTCTTC.

This sequence joins TRBV6-2 or TRBV6-3 and TRBJ2-7; 10 bases line up with TRBD2. V lost 2 bases, J lost 2 bases, and 3 bases stayed unmatched. Germline CDR1 is MNHEY and CDR2 is SVGEGT. CDR3 length equals 15 residues. CDR3 in DNA: TGTGCCAGCAGTTACCCCAGCGGGGGGGCCTACGAGCAGTACTTC. It yields the protein CASSYPSGGAYEQYF.

The rearrangement links TRBV7-9 to TRBJ2-1, with D perhaps being TRBD1 or TRBD2 (5 bases each). The CDR3 extends over 16 amino acids. Germline values: CDR1 SEHNR, CDR2 FQNEAQ (reference sequence). Deletions cut 6 bases from V and 0 bases from J, with 15 bases between. The CDR3 spells CASRGTDSSSYNEQFF. The CDR3, as DNA: TGTGCCAGCAGGGGGACGGATTCTTCCTCCTACAATGAGCAGTTCTTC.

The chain uses TRBV29-1 and TRBJ2-1; D not resolved. The CDR3 spans 13 residues. The V gene's germline CDR1 is SQVTM and CDR2 ANQGSEA. V lost 4 bases to trimming and J lost 0 bases, with 7 bases between them. CDR3 coding DNA: TGCAGCGTTGGATGGATCTCCTACAATGAGCAGTTCTTC. It translates to CSVGWISYNEQFF.

J is TRBJ1-4 and V is TRBV2; 7 positions match TRBD1. After removal of 9 bases from V and 16 bases from J, the junction contained 11 bases not matched to a gene. The CDR3 sequence is 11 residues long. CDR1 SNHLY and CDR2 FYNNEI come from the germline V gene. The CDR3 is CASTQGRHPFF. The CDR3 DNA follows: TGTGCCAGTACACAGGGGCGACACCCGTTTTTT.

The sample holds a few counts of this clonotype. The rearrangement links TRBV4-3 to TRBJ2-3; TRBD1 might be the D (7 bases). Germline CDR1 is LGHNA and CDR2 is YSLEER. The CDR3 extends over 17 amino acids. Deletions cut 2 bases from V and 0 bases from J, with 15 bases between. Here the CDR3 reads CASSQKGAGTSTDTQYF. The CDR3, as DNA: TGCGCCAGCAGCCAAAAGGGGGCCGGGACTAGCACAGATACGCAGTATTTT.